Listed below are T cell receptor beta chains from one sample, sequenced in a study of early T cells in non-severe SARS-CoV-2 infection. MiXCR was run by TCRdb on the 5' RACE reads, yielding one entry per CDR3 protein. The data show 45,000 to 55,000 distinct CDR3 sequences, 5.5% to 7.5% seen once. The sequenced sample consisted of whole blood. The receptors were sampled from an adult who was a healthcare worker with PCR-confirmed SARS-CoV-2 infection or an uninfected control (not recorded which). Each CDR3 is given with its conserved first and last residue. The order of the fields is D gene, J gene, clone size, V gene, CDR3 protein, CDR3 DNA. D genes are given only for firm matches. A clone size is listed for some rows: how often the clone was seen (once, few, many), or a class if it is expanded.

. | TRBJ2-1 | many | TRBV10-3 | CAISSRTDNNEQFF | TGTGCCATCAGTTCCCGGACAGACAACAATGAGCAGTTCTTC
. | TRBJ1-2 | many | TRBV11-2 | CASSFGQDGDGYTF | TGTGCCAGCAGCTTCGGGCAGGATGGTGATGGCTACACCTTC
. | TRBJ1-5 | many | TRBV20-1 | CSARVGTGEQPQHF | TGCAGTGCTAGAGTTGGGACCGGGGAACAGCCCCAGCATTTT
TRBD1 | TRBJ2-6 | many | TRBV13 | CASSRPGTAYYGANVLTF | TGTGCCAGCAGCCGCCCCGGGACAGCTTACTATGGGGCCAACGTCCTGACTTTC
TRBD2 | TRBJ2-7 | many | TRBV13 | CASSPFLAGEYEQYF | TGTGCCAGCAGCCCGTTTCTAGCGGGGGAGTACGAGCAGTACTTC
TRBD1 | TRBJ2-7 | many | TRBV12-3/TRBV12-4 | CASRGGTGGEQYF | TGTGCCAGCAGGGGCGGGACAGGGGGCGAGCAGTACTTC
TRBD1 | TRBJ1-2 | few | TRBV28 | CASSLFIPGQGGVYGYTF | TGTGCCAGCAGTTTATTCATCCCCGGACAGGGAGGTGTCTATGGCTACACCTTC
. | TRBJ1-1 | many | TRBV4-2 | CASSQQQGTEAFF | TGTGCCAGCAGCCAACAACAGGGAACTGAAGCTTTCTTT
. | TRBJ2-3 | many | TRBV5-4 | CASSYDRGRDTQYF | TGTGCCAGCAGCTACGACCGGGGGAGGGATACGCAGTATTTT
. | TRBJ1-6 | many | TRBV19 | CASTDRGNSPLHF | TGTGCCAGTACGGACAGAGGGAATTCACCCCTCCACTTT
. | TRBJ1-6 | many | TRBV21-1 | CASSKRRSSYNSPLHF | TGTGCCAGCAGCAAAAGGCGTAGCTCCTATAATTCACCCCTCCACTTT
. | TRBJ2-7 | few | TRBV30 | CAWSVGDTSSNSYEQYF | TGTGCCTGGAGTGTAGGCGACACTTCCTCGAATTCCTACGAGCAGTACTTC
. | TRBJ2-3 | . | TRBV29-1 | CSVDYTDTQYF | TGCAGCGTTGATTACACAGATACGCAGTATTTT
TRBD1 | TRBJ1-6 | many | TRBV6-5 | CASSYSFTGGTSPLHF | TGTGCCAGCAGTTACTCGTTCACAGGGGGCACTTCACCCCTCCACTTT
. | TRBJ1-1 | many | TRBV10-3 | CAISSGDEAFF | TGTGCCATCAGTTCAGGGGATGAAGCTTTCTTT
. | TRBJ2-7 | many | TRBV6-5 | CASTPSFRSYEQYF | TGTGCCAGCACCCCGTCGTTTCGCTCCTACGAGCAGTACTTC
. | TRBJ2-1 | . | TRBV6-6 | CASSYWTPEGDEQFF | TGTGCCAGCAGTTACTGGACTCCCGAAGGGGATGAGCAGTTCTTC
TRBD1 | TRBJ1-6 | many | TRBV20-1 | CSARDRGSGSPLHF | TGCAGTGCTAGGGACAGGGGATCGGGTTCACCCCTCCACTTT
. | TRBJ2-7 | few | TRBV3-1 | CASSLGAAGYEQYF | TGTGCCAGCAGCCTCGGGGCCGCGGGGTACGAGCAGTACTTC
. | TRBJ2-7 | many | TRBV15 | CAKSGTLPYEQYF | TGTGCCAAATCCGGAACCCTCCCATACGAGCAGTACTTC
. | TRBJ1-1 | . | TRBV18 | CASSPSGFAAEAFF | TGTGCCAGCTCACCCTCGGGGTTCGCGGCTGAAGCTTTCTTT
. | TRBJ1-3 | few | TRBV3-1 | CASSHGGGNTIYF | TGTGCCAGCAGCCACGGCGGAGGAAACACCATATATTTT
. | TRBJ1-1 | many | TRBV12-3/TRBV12-4 | CASSRRWFEAFF | TGTGCCAGCAGCCGGCGGTGGTTTGAAGCTTTCTTT
. | TRBJ1-3 | few | TRBV30 | CAWGGYSPGNTIYF | TGTGCCTGGGGAGGGTATTCACCTGGAAACACCATATATTTT
. | TRBJ2-5 | few | TRBV5-1 | CASSLGQQETQYF | TGCGCCAGCAGCTTGGGACAGCAAGAGACCCAGTACTTC
. | TRBJ1-2 | many | TRBV30 | CAWSVLGRDYGYTF | TGTGCCTGGAGTGTACTGGGGCGGGACTATGGCTACACCTTC
TRBD2 | TRBJ2-2 | few | TRBV3-1 | CASSAGGNTAELFF | TGTGCCAGCAGCGCGGGGGGTAACACTGCTGAGCTGTTTTTT
TRBD2 | TRBJ2-4 | many | TRBV9 | CASSVQAGTSGVKNIQYF | TGTGCCAGCAGCGTCCAGGCCGGGACTAGCGGGGTGAAAAACATTCAGTACTTC